This entry is about one T cell receptor (beta chain). The CDR3 is made up of 12 amino acids. Germline V gives CDR1 SGHTA, CDR2 FQGNSA. V lost 2 bases to trimming and J lost 11 bases, with 12 bases between them. The protocol was immunoSEQ multiplex PCR, while the TCRdb copy is restricted to in-frame clones and leaves out a portion. The table lists 70,000 to 80,000 clones, around 80% of them singletons. This sample stems from a study of OX40 agonist ivuxolimab in advanced cancers. Overall study: Hepatocellular carcinoma, melanoma, renal cell or head and neck cancer was diagnosed in the dose-escalation patients. Antecedent anti-PD-1, anti-PD-L1 or anti-CTLA-4 therapy was permissible, with approximately 44% having received some.

The TCR comes from an adult with an advanced solid tumor such as melanoma, head and neck, liver or kidney cancer. The source was CD4+ or CD8+ T cells sorted from blood, collected in a trial of the OX40 agonist ivuxolimab. The chain couples TRBV7-2 to TRBJ1-2, with D unclear. DNA of the CDR3: TGTGCCAGCAGCTTACTCTCATTGGGATACACCTTC. As protein: CASSLLSLGYTF.